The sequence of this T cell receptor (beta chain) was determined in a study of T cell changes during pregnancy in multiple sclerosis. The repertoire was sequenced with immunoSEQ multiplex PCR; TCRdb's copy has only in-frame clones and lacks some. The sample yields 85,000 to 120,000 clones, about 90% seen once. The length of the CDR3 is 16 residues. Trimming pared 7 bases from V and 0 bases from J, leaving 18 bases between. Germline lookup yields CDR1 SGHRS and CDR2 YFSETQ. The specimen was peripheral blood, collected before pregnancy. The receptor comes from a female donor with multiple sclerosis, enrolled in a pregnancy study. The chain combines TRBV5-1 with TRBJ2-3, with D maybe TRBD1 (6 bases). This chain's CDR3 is CASVAGAIPSTDTQYF. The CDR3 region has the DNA TGCGCCAGCGTGGCAGGGGCGATCCCTAGCACAGATACGCAGTATTTT.